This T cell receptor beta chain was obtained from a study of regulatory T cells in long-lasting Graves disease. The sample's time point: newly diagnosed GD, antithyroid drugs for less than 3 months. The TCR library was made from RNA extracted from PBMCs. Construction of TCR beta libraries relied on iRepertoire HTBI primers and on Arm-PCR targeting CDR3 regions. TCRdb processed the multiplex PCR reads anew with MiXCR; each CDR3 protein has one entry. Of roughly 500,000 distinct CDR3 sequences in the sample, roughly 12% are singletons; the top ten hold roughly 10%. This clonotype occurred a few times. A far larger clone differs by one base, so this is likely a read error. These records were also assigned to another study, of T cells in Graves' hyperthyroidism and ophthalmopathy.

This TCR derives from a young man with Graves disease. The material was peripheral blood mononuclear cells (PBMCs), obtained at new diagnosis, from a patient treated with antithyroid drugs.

CDR3 bases: TGCAGTGCTAGAGATTTAAGTGGAATCGAGCAGTTCTTC. This codes for CSARDLSGIEQFF. J is TRBJ2-1 and V is TRBV20-1; D unclear. The V end lost 0 bases, the J end lost 10 bases, and 13 bases lay between the germline ends. CDR1 DFQATT and CDR2 SNEGSKA come from the germline V gene (reference sequence). The CDR3 spans 13 residues.